The 18 T cell receptor beta chains below all came from one sample that was sequenced in a study of blood T cell repertoires in COVID-19. Sequenced by immunoSEQ multiplex PCR; TCRdb stores in-frame clones only, minus some. The data contain fewer than 300,000 clones, approximately 84% of them singletons. The specimen sequenced was peripheral blood. The receptors shown here come from a human donor with COVID-19, enrolled during active disease. The donor label of this sample is uncertain.

This sequence joins TRBV29-1 and TRBJ2-5; 8 bases map to TRBD1. Trimming cost V 1 base and J 4 bases; bases outside gene matches: 8. The germline V gene encodes CDR1 SQVTM and CDR2 ANQGSEA. The CDR3 is made up of 15 amino acids. CDR3 protein: CSVEVQGQAGETQYF. CDR3 nucleotides: TGCAGCGTTGAAGTTCAGGGACAGGCTGGAGAGACCCAGTACTTC.

This clone was observed a single time. The chain is built from TRBV6-5 and TRBJ1-1, with a weak D call TRBD1 (5 bases). The CDR3 runs 14 residues. Germline V CDR1 and CDR2: MNHEY, SVGAGI. The V end was cut by 6 bases, the J end by 1 base, with 12 bases between. Here the CDR3 reads CASSQHRRNTEAFF. The CDR3 DNA follows: TGTGCCAGCAGCCAACACAGGAGGAACACTGAAGCTTTCTTT.

The J gene is TRBJ1-2, the V gene TRBV3-1 (or the pseudogene TRBV3-2); 11 positions match TRBD1. Germline loops: CDR1 LGHDT, CDR2 YNNKEL (reference sequence). V lost 6 bases to trimming and J lost 6 bases; unmatched junction nucleotides: 3. This CDR3 has 13 amino acids. The DNA for the CDR3 is TGTGCCAGCAGGGACAGGGGGCGGGATGGCTACACCTTC. Protein product: CASRDRGRDGYTF.

This chain joins TRBV28 and TRBJ2-5; maybe TRBD2 (5 bases). Germline loops: CDR1 MDHEN, CDR2 SYDVKM. V lost 5 bases and J lost 4, with 23 bases in between. This CDR3 is 17 amino acids long. The DNA for the CDR3 is TGTGCCAGCAGTCTCTTACCGGGCCCGGAGGAGGCAGAGACCCAGTACTTC. This sequence encodes CASSLLPGPEEAETQYF.

The chain couples TRBV7-4 to TRBJ2-7, with 7 bases matching TRBD2. V dropped 9 bases and J dropped 5; count of bases not matched to a gene: 13. CDR3 length: 14 amino acids. CDR1 and CDR2 from the germline V gene are SGHVT and SQSDAQ. The CDR3 region has the DNA TGTGCCAGAGTTCAAGGACTAGTGTCCCACGAGCAGTACTTC. It encodes CARVQGLVSHEQYF.

The chain recombines TRBV6-6 with TRBJ2-5, with a possible D match to TRBD2 (5 bases). Trimming took 6 bases from V and 2 from J, leaving 13 bases between them. This CDR3 spans 14 amino acids. CDR1 and CDR2 (germline): MNHNY, SVGAGI (reference sequence). The chain's CDR3 is CASSSLRDQETQYF. CDR3 sequence (DNA): TGTGCCAGCAGCAGCCTCCGGGATCAAGAGACCCAGTACTTC.

The V and J genes are TRBV7-8 and TRBJ1-5; the D is unclear. The CDR3 is 15 amino acids. Germline CDR1 and CDR2: SGHVS and FQNEAQ. Trimming shortened V by 4 bases and J by 7 bases, and 17 bases separated the two germline ends. CDR3 protein: CASSSSGVEGQPQHF. In DNA, the CDR3 is TGTGCCAGCAGCTCCTCGGGAGTCGAGGGCCAGCCCCAGCATTTT.

This sequence joins TRBV6-5 and TRBJ1-4; D uncertain. V gave up 2 bases and J gave up 0 bases, with 7 bases separating them. The CDR3 contains 15 residues. Per the germline V gene, CDR1 is MNHEY and CDR2 is SVGAGI. The CDR3 is CASSYRTATNEKLFF. DNA of the CDR3: TGTGCCAGCAGTTACAGGACTGCAACTAATGAAAAACTGTTTTTT.

V is TRBV28 and J is TRBJ1-5; 8 bases align to TRBD1. The germline V gene has CDR1 MDHEN and CDR2 SYDVKM. The length of the CDR3 is 14 residues. After removal of 4 bases from V and 2 bases from J, the junction contained 1 base not matched to a gene. CDR3 amino acids: CASSWGQGNQPQHF. CDR3 bases: TGTGCCAGCAGTTGGGGACAGGGCAATCAGCCCCAGCATTTT.

On this clone itself: Other DNA sequences of this sample code for an identical CDR3. The chain is built from TRBV7-2 and TRBJ1-3; TRBD1 is a possible D gene (5 bases). The CDR3 is made up of 15 amino acids. Germline loops: CDR1 SGHTA, CDR2 FQGNSA. V was shortened by 1 base and J by 1 base, with 8 bases between the two germline ends. CDR3 nucleotide sequence: TGTGCCAGCAGCTTAGTGGGGGGTTCTGGAAACACCATATATTTT. Translation: CASSLVGGSGNTIYF.

This chain links TRBV19 with TRBJ2-5; TRBD2 matches at 11 bases. Germline V gene lookup returns CDR1 LNHDA and CDR2 SQIVND (reference sequence). J was trimmed by 5 bases and V by 4 bases; bases with no gene match: 6. This CDR3 is 15 amino acids long. The CDR3 DNA is TGTGCCAGTAGTAGCCTAGCGGGAGGAATGGAGACCCAGTACTTC. Translating it yields CASSSLAGGMETQYF. Full variable domain (rest looked up from reference TRBV19 and TRBJ2-5): DGGITQSPKYLFRKEGQNVTLSCEQNLNHDAMYWYRQDPGQGLRLIYYSQIVNDFQKGDIAEGYSVSREKKESFPLTVTSAQKNPTAFYLCASSSLAGGMETQYFGPGTRLLVL.

This chain uses TRBV7-2 with TRBJ1-1; TRBD1 is a possible D gene (5 bases). Germline-derived CDR1 and CDR2 are SGHTA and FQGNSA. V lost 2 bases to trimming and J lost 5 bases, with 9 bases between them. The CDR3 is made up of 13 amino acids. The CDR3 sequence: CASSLQGNTEAFF. DNA of the CDR3: TGTGCCAGCAGCTTACAGGGTAATACTGAAGCTTTCTTT.

This sequence joins TRBV28 and TRBJ1-1; D uncertain. Trimming pared 3 bases from V and 1 base from J, leaving 6 bases between. The CDR3 loop spans 13 amino acids. From germline, CDR1 is MDHEN and CDR2 SYDVKM. The DNA for the CDR3 is TGTGCCAGCAGTTTTGAGGAGAACACTGAAGCTTTCTTT. Translating it yields CASSFEENTEAFF.

The V gene is TRBV29-1, the J gene TRBJ2-3; weak D call: TRBD2 (6 bases). The CDR3 contains 14 residues. Germline-derived CDR1 and CDR2 are SQVTM and ANQGSEA. Trimming stripped 4 bases from V and 0 bases from J, with 11 bases between. The CDR3 DNA reads TGCAGCGTTGGGGGGAGCGGGAGCACAGATACGCAGTATTTT. It encodes CSVGGSGSTDTQYF.

The rearrangement uses TRBV6-2 or TRBV6-3 and TRBJ2-4; TRBD2 matches 10 bases. The CDR3 contains 17 residues. The germline CDR1 and CDR2 sequences are MNHEY and SVGEGT. With 4 bases clipped from V and 6 bases from J, the junction kept 12 bases outside the gene matches. CDR3: CASSLITSGILGNIQYF. CDR3 coding DNA: TGTGCCAGCAGTTTAATAACTAGCGGGATCTTAGGAAACATTCAGTACTTC.

This clone showed up just once. The CDR3: CASSLDTPGANEQFF. The CDR3 bases are TGTGCCAGTAGTCTCGACACACCTGGGGCTAATGAGCAGTTCTTC. This chain joins TRBV19 and TRBJ2-1; TRBD1 is a possible D gene (5 bases). Trimming removed 5 bases from V and 7 bases from J, with 18 bases in between. This CDR3 is 15 amino acids long. Germline V gene data show CDR1 as LNHDA and CDR2 as SQIVND (reference sequence).

This chain uses TRBV27 with TRBJ1-2, with D possibly being TRBD1 (5 bases). Trimming removed 0 bases at V and 4 bases at J, with 15 bases between. This CDR3 has 16 residues. CDR1 and CDR2 from the germline V gene are MNHEY and SMNVEV (reference sequence). For the CDR3, the DNA is TGTGCCAGCAGTTTATCGAGCAGGGAAAGGGGCTATGGCTACACCTTC. Amino acids: CASSLSSRERGYGYTF.

The chain recombines TRBV6-5 with TRBJ2-7; 8 bases map to TRBD1. The CDR3 has 13 residues. In germline, CDR1 is MNHEY, CDR2 SVGAGI. V shed 10 bases, J shed 4 bases, and the junction held 9 bases outside the gene matches. CDR3 nucleotide sequence: TGTGCCACCGGGACAGGACAGAGGTACGAGCAGTACTTC. This gives the protein CATGTGQRYEQYF.